Given below is one TCR beta chain in context. This sample was included in a study of T cells in Graves' hyperthyroidism and ophthalmopathy. What was amplified from RNA transcripts were TCR beta CDR3 regions. RT-PCR in the first round (using the HTBI primer set) targeted the TCR CDR3. Using its own MiXCR run on the multiplex PCR reads, TCRdb lists one record per CDR3 protein. The table shows some 300,000 distinct CDR3 sequences, with around 13% occurring only once. Stable disease denoted Graves' hyperthyroidism without ophthalmopathy progression within 18 months. This receptor was identified in a woman aged 40-49 years with Graves' hyperthyroidism. The sample comprised blood.

CDR3 nucleotides: TGTGCCAGCAGCCAAGACCCCTCGGGGGGATTGAACACTGAAGCTTTCTTT. As protein: CASSQDPSGGLNTEAFF. This chain joins TRBV4-2 and TRBJ1-1; D perhaps matches TRBD1 (5 bases). The germline V and J ends were trimmed by 0 bases and 0 bases, with 14 bases remaining between them. This CDR3 is built from 17 residues. CDR1 is LGHNA and CDR2 is YNFKEQ in the germline V gene.